The 3 T cell receptor beta chains reported below all come from one sample, sequenced in a study of T cell repertoires in cytomegalovirus infection. TCRdb fed the reads into MiXCR, producing one record per CDR3 protein. The data hold hundreds of thousands of distinct CDR3 sequences, with approximately 11% observed a single time. The sample taken for sequencing was PBMCs. The receptor source for this set is a human donor in good health (CMV status not recorded). Some clones in this sample may be carry-over from other donors' samples.

The chain couples TRBV24-1 to TRBJ1-1; D may be TRBD1 (5 bases). The ends were cut back, 4 bases at V and 3 bases at J, with 14 bases in the middle. The germline V gene has CDR1 KGHDR and CDR2 SFDVKD. The CDR3 covers 15 residues. The CDR3 loop is CATSDPRGGDTEAFF. As DNA, the CDR3 is TGTGCCACCAGTGACCCCCGGGGGGGAGACACTGAAGCTTTCTTT.

This clonotype was recorded many times. The chain combines TRBV7-9 with TRBJ2-1; D possibly corresponds to TRBD2 (7 bases). Germline CDR1 SEHNR, CDR2 FQNEAQ (reference sequence). Trimming removed 4 bases at V and 8 bases at J, with 21 bases between. This CDR3 region has 16 residues. In DNA form, the CDR3 reads TGTGCCAGCAGCTGGGGGCTCCGGGGGAGGGACGATGAGCAGTTCTTC. This codes for CASSWGLRGRDDEQFF.

The table lists this clonotype with a few counts. This sequence joins TRBV6-1 and TRBJ2-2; D might be TRBD1 (5 bases). Germline values: CDR1 MNHNS, CDR2 SASEGT. This CDR3 region has 14 residues. Trimming cost V 8 bases and J 2 bases, with 12 bases left between them. The CDR3 reads CASRRQGNTGELFF. CDR3 in DNA: TGTGCCAGCCGTCGGCAGGGAAACACCGGGGAGCTGTTTTTT.